One sample yielded the 31 T cell receptor beta chains listed below, sequenced in a study of blood T cell repertoires in COVID-19. Repertoires were generated with immunoSEQ multiplex PCR, while TCRdb's copy carries only in-frame clones and drops some. Of about 40,000 clones listed, 70% to 90% are singletons. Sequencing was carried out using peripheral blood. These receptor sequences come from a man aged 45-60 years in a cohort sampled during active COVID-19.

V gene TRBV5-1 combines with J gene TRBJ1-5; no firm D call. CDR3 length equals 13 residues. CDR1 SGHRS and CDR2 YFSETQ come from the germline V gene. Trimming shortened V by 1 base and J by 2 bases, and 4 bases separated the two germline ends. For the CDR3, the DNA is TGCGCCAGCAGCTTGTCCGGCAATCAGCCCCAGCATTTT. It codes for CASSLSGNQPQHF.

This chain joins TRBV9 and TRBJ2-1; D might be TRBD1 (5 bases). Germline CDR1 is SGDLS and CDR2 is YYNGEE. The CDR3 has 18 amino acids. V gave up 0 bases and J gave up 1 base, with 17 bases separating them. The CDR3 region is CASSVDPREGVSYNEQFF. The CDR3 region has the DNA TGTGCCAGCAGCGTAGATCCCCGTGAAGGGGTTTCCTACAATGAGCAGTTCTTC. Filled out from reference TRBV9 and TRBJ2-1, the complete variable domain reads DSGVTQTPKHLITATGQRVTLRCSPRSGDLSVYWYQQSLDQGLQFLIQYYNGEERAKGNILERFSAQQFPDLHSELNLSSLELGDSALYFCASSVDPREGVSYNEQFFGPGTRLTVL.

About this clone: One end of the junction fails to match germline, which may point to a read error. The J gene is TRBJ2-3, the V gene TRBV10-1; D remains unclear. This CDR3 comprises 14 residues. Germline lookup yields CDR1 WNHNN and CDR2 SYGVQD (reference sequence). CDR3 region: CASSGHLVTDTQYF. CDR3 sequence (DNA): TGCGCCAGTAGTGGGCATCTCGTCACAGATACGCAGTATTTT.

The rearrangement links TRBV10-3 to TRBJ2-2; maybe TRBD1 (5 bases). V lost 10 bases and J 0 bases, leaving 18 bases between the germline ends. Looked up from germline, CDR1 is ENHRY and CDR2 is SYGVKD. The CDR3 has 16 residues. CDR3 loop: CATSPGAESNTGELFF. The CDR3 DNA reads as TGTGCCACCTCCCCTGGGGCAGAGTCGAACACCGGGGAGCTGTTTTTT.

This chain uses TRBV19 with TRBJ2-1, with 7 bases that match TRBD1. With V trimmed by 3 bases and J by 2 bases, 7 bases remained unmatched. The CDR3 consists of 16 residues. The V gene's germline CDR1 is LNHDA and CDR2 SQIVND (reference sequence). CDR3: CASSIMGQLTYNEQFF. The CDR3 DNA reads as TGTGCCAGTAGTATCATGGGACAGCTTACCTACAATGAGCAGTTCTTC.

The chain combines TRBV13 with TRBJ2-7, with 12 nucleotides matching TRBD2. With 4 bases clipped from V and 3 bases from J, the junction kept 10 bases outside the gene matches. CDR3 length: 17 residues. Per the germline V gene, CDR1 is PRHDT and CDR2 is FYEKMQ (reference sequence). CDR3 coding DNA: TGTGCCAGCAGCTCGGGACTAGCGGGCTCGGGACTCTACGAGCAGTACGTC. Translating gives CASSSGLAGSGLYEQYV.

The rearrangement joins TRBV30 to TRBJ1-1; weak D call: TRBD1 (6 bases). Trimming removed 0 bases at V and 7 bases at J, with 12 bases between. In germline, CDR1 is GTSNPN, CDR2 SVGIG (reference sequence). The CDR3 has 13 amino acids. The CDR3 here is CAWSVVGAVEAFF. CDR3 coding DNA: TGTGCCTGGAGTGTGGTGGGGGCCGTTGAAGCTTTCTTT.

J is TRBJ2-5 and V is TRBV2; a weak D match, TRBD2 (6 bases). The CDR3 is made up of 15 amino acids. V lost 0 bases to trimming and J lost 3 bases, with 11 bases between them. CDR1 is SNHLY, CDR2 FYNNEI, per germline. CDR3 nucleotide sequence: TGTGCCAGCAGTGAAGCGCTTGGCGGGAAAGAGACCCAGTACTTC. This translates into CASSEALGGKETQYF.

CDR3 in amino acids: CASSPPEEEDTQYF. The CDR3 DNA reads as TGTGCCAGCTCACCACCGGAAGAGGAGGATACGCAGTATTTT. The chain combines TRBV18 with TRBJ2-3, with D unclear. The CDR3 is made up of 14 amino acids. The germline V gene encodes CDR1 KGHSH and CDR2 LQKENI. V lost 0 bases, J lost 6 bases, and 10 bases lay in between.

CDR3 protein: CASSEGRNGYTF. In DNA, the CDR3 is TGTGCCAGCAGCGAAGGGAGGAATGGCTACACCTTC. V is TRBV11-1 and J is TRBJ1-2; D is unclear. This CDR3 is built from 12 residues. V was shortened by 5 bases and J by 6 bases, with 10 bases between the two germline ends. Germline values: CDR1 SGHAT, CDR2 FQDESV (reference sequence). Full variable domain (outside the CDR3, taken from reference TRBV11-1 and TRBJ1-2): EAEVAQSPRYKITEKSQAVAFWCDPISGHATLYWYRQILGQGPELLVQFQDESVVDDSQLPKDRFSAERLKGVDSTLKIQPAELGDSAMYLCASSEGRNGYTFGSGTRLTVV.

The V and J genes are TRBV10-1 and TRBJ2-4; maybe TRBD2 (6 bases). The V end was cut by 0 bases, the J end by 8 bases, with 11 bases between. The CDR3 has 14 residues. Germline V gene sequence: CDR1 WNHNN, CDR2 SYGVQD (reference sequence). CDR3 DNA: TGCGCCAGCAGTGAGTCGGGGACTTCTCACATTCAGTACTTC. Protein sequence: CASSESGTSHIQYF.

The V and J genes are TRBV13 and TRBJ2-7; 8 bases line up with TRBD2. Germline-derived CDR1 and CDR2 are PRHDT and FYEKMQ (reference sequence). Losses at the gene ends were 3 bases for V and 7 bases for J; bases not matched to a gene: 8. The CDR3 runs to 14 residues. The CDR3 reads CASSFTGGLGEQYF. CDR3 nucleotide sequence: TGTGCCAGCAGCTTTACGGGGGGGCTGGGAGAGCAGTACTTC.

The chain uses TRBV5-4 and TRBJ2-2; possible D gene TRBD2, 5 bases. Trimming stripped 4 bases from V and 0 bases from J, with 13 bases between. CDR3 length: 16 residues. Germline CDR1 is SGHNT and CDR2 is YYREEE (reference sequence). The CDR3 DNA follows: TGTGCCAGCAGCCCCCGGAGAGGGTCGAACACCGGGGAGCTGTTTTTT. Translating gives CASSPRRGSNTGELFF.

This chain joins TRBV29-1 and TRBJ2-7; TRBD1 might be the D (6 bases). The V and J ends lost 5 bases and 5 bases respectively, with 16 bases between them. This CDR3 is built from 13 residues. Germline V gene data show CDR1 as SQVTM and CDR2 as ANQGSEA. In DNA form, the CDR3 reads TGCAGCGTTCTCAGGGGCGCCCAGAACGAGCAGTACTTC. Translated, it gives CSVLRGAQNEQYF.

J is TRBJ2-6 and V is TRBV5-1; D unresolved. Trimming took 7 bases from V and 0 from J, leaving 8 bases between them. The CDR3 is 14 amino acids. From germline, CDR1 is SGHRS and CDR2 YFSETQ. The DNA of the CDR3 is TGCGCCAGCCTAGATTCCTCTGGGGCCAACGTCCTGACTTTC. This codes for CASLDSSGANVLTF.

The chain joins TRBV19 to TRBJ1-2, with D maybe TRBD1 (5 bases). This CDR3 has 16 amino acids. V was pared by 5 bases and J by 0 bases, with 16 bases between. Germline CDR1 and CDR2: LNHDA and SQIVND (reference sequence). The DNA for the CDR3 is TGTGCCAGTAGTCCTCGGGGGTGGACTTCTAACTATGGCTACACCTTC. Translated: CASSPRGWTSNYGYTF.

CDR3: CASSFTGGDNEQFF. The CDR3 DNA follows: TGTGCCAGCAGCTTTACGGGGGGGGACAATGAGCAGTTCTTC. This sequence joins TRBV7-8 and TRBJ2-1; 8 bases match TRBD2. Losses at the gene ends were 3 bases for V and 5 bases for J; bases not matched to a gene: 3. CDR3 length equals 14 residues. Per the germline V gene, CDR1 is SGHVS and CDR2 is FQNEAQ.

CDR3 protein: CASRREGVEQYF. In DNA form, the CDR3 reads TGTGCCAGCAGAAGAGAGGGGGTCGAGCAGTACTTC. The V and J genes are TRBV2 and TRBJ2-7; a weak D match, TRBD1 (6 bases). The germline CDR1 and CDR2 sequences are SNHLY and FYNNEI. This CDR3 has 12 amino acids. V was trimmed by 6 bases and J by 6 bases, leaving 12 bases between them.

This clone came up many times. The chain carries TRBV18 and TRBJ2-5; TRBD1 matches 10 bases. V shed 5 bases and J 4 bases; nucleotides not matched to a gene: 10. CDR3 length: 16 amino acids. Germline CDR1 reads KGHSH; CDR2 reads LQKENI. The DNA for the CDR3 is TGTGCCAGCTCAAGTCCGGGACAGGGGATTGGAGAGACCCAGTACTTC. This encodes CASSSPGQGIGETQYF.

This chain links TRBV3-1 (or the pseudogene TRBV3-2) with TRBJ2-1; 10 bases match TRBD2. Looked up from germline, CDR1 is LGHDT and CDR2 is YNNKEL (reference sequence). V lost 1 base, J lost 0 bases, and 3 bases stayed unmatched. This CDR3 is built from 17 residues. The CDR3 protein is CASSQVAGGSSYNEQFF. In DNA, the CDR3 is TGTGCCAGCAGCCAAGTAGCGGGGGGCAGCTCCTACAATGAGCAGTTCTTC.

The chain uses TRBV6-5 and TRBJ2-3; 9 bases align to TRBD1. The CDR3 runs to 13 residues. Trimming removed 6 bases from V and 4 bases from J; junction bases left unmatched: 2. The germline gives CDR1 MNHEY, CDR2 SVGAGI. CDR3 region: CASRQGAADTQYF. The CDR3 bases are TGTGCCAGCAGACAGGGGGCGGCAGATACGCAGTATTTT.

The chain joins TRBV27 to TRBJ2-3, with D possibly being TRBD1 (6 bases). Germline-derived CDR1 and CDR2 are MNHEY and SMNVEV (reference sequence). V lost 6 bases and J 2 bases, leaving 18 bases between the germline ends. This CDR3 has 16 residues. The CDR3 sequence is CASSSWERTATDTQYF. Written as DNA, the CDR3 is TGTGCCAGCAGCTCCTGGGAAAGGACAGCCACAGATACGCAGTATTTT.

This chain uses TRBV18 with TRBJ2-1; D might be TRBD2 (6 bases). Between the trimmed V and J ends, which lost 2 bases and 6 bases, there was a span of 17 bases. CDR3 length equals 16 residues. Germline CDR1 is KGHSH and CDR2 is LQKENI. DNA of the CDR3: TGTGCCAGCTCACCAATCGACGCGTTGGAGGGCAATGAGCAGTTCTTC. It translates to CASSPIDALEGNEQFF.

The genes are TRBV2 and TRBJ1-1; TRBD1 matches 7 bases. The length of the CDR3 is 16 residues. CDR1 is SNHLY and CDR2 is FYNNEI in the germline V gene. Germline trimming cut 0 bases from V and 1 base from J; bases unmatched to any gene: 5. CDR3 DNA sequence: TGTGCCAGCAGTGAAGCGACAGGGTGGTGGAACACTGAAGCTTTCTTT. Translating it yields CASSEATGWWNTEAFF.

The genes are TRBV19 and TRBJ2-2, with TRBD1 matching over 9 bases. V lost 6 bases and J lost 4; bases outside the gene matches: 6. Germline loops: CDR1 LNHDA, CDR2 SQIVND (reference sequence). The length of the CDR3 is 15 residues. Written as DNA, the CDR3 is TGTGCCAGTAGGGTGGGACAGGGAGGCACCGGGGAGCTGTTTTTT. Amino acid sequence: CASRVGQGGTGELFF.

The chain carries TRBV5-4 and TRBJ2-2, with D perhaps TRBD2 (6 bases). The CDR3 is 15 amino acids. Trimming took 3 bases from V and 5 from J, leaving 14 bases between them. The germline gives CDR1 SGHNT, CDR2 YYREEE (reference sequence). CDR3 nucleotide sequence: TGTGCCAGCAGCTCCGGGACTCGCCAGACCGGGGAGCTGTTTTTT. This translates into CASSSGTRQTGELFF. Variable domain in full (rest from reference TRBV5-4 and TRBJ2-2): ETGVTQSPTHLIKTRGQQVTLRCSSQSGHNTVSWYQQALGQGPQFIFQYYREEENGRGNFPPRFSGLQFPNYSSELNVNALELDDSALYLCASSSGTRQTGELFFGEGSRLTVL.

This rearrangement joins TRBV11-3 to TRBJ2-1; 7 bases line up with TRBD1. The junction had 10 bases not matched to a gene; V was cut back by 5 bases and J by 6 bases. The CDR3 spans 15 residues. CDR1 SGHNT and CDR2 YENEEA come from the germline V gene. CDR3 sequence: CASSQPGQLSNEQFF. CDR3 bases: TGTGCCAGCAGCCAGCCGGGACAGCTCTCCAATGAGCAGTTCTTC.

This clone was recorded only once. The chain links TRBV2 to TRBJ1-2; D unclear. Germline CDR1 reads SNHLY; CDR2 reads FYNNEI. The CDR3 covers 13 residues. V was clipped by 1 base and J by 5 bases, with 8 bases between them. The CDR3 bases are TGTGCCAGCAGTGAAGTAGGAGGGTATGGCTACACCTTC. Its protein is CASSEVGGYGYTF.

The chain links TRBV7-3 to TRBJ2-3; 9 bases agree with TRBD2. The CDR3 covers 16 residues. The J segment lost 3 bases and the V segment lost 1 base, leaving 5 bases of the junction unmatched. In germline, CDR1 is SGHTA, CDR2 FQGTGA. For the CDR3, the DNA is TGTGCCAGCAGCTTAAACCCGGGACTAGCAACAGATACGCAGTATTTT. It codes for CASSLNPGLATDTQYF.

This clone occurred once. The chain is built from TRBV7-3 and TRBJ2-7; D uncertain. From germline, CDR1 is SGHTA and CDR2 FQGTGA. V was shortened by 3 bases and J by 3 bases, with 9 bases between the two germline ends. CDR3 length: 13 amino acids. The chain's CDR3 is CASSFSSGYEQYF. In DNA form, the CDR3 reads TGTGCCAGCAGCTTTTCATCGGGCTACGAGCAGTACTTC.

This clone was observed a few times. J is TRBJ2-2 and V is TRBV15, with D hard to call. With 9 bases removed from V and 0 bases from J, the gap between germline ends came to 11 bases. The CDR3 is made up of 14 amino acids. CDR1 and CDR2 from the germline V gene are LNHNV and YYDKDF (reference sequence). The CDR3 loop reads CATTGGSNTGELFF. CDR3 DNA sequence: TGTGCCACGACCGGCGGATCGAACACCGGGGAGCTGTTTTTT.